Each of the 13 T cell receptor beta chains below was sequenced from the same sample in a study of cytomegalovirus exposure and HLA in healthy donors (dated 2017 in TCRdb). Preparation of the library involved the immunoSEQ multiplex PCR assay. A mixture of 60 forward primers for TCR Vbeta segments and 13 reverse primers for TCR Jbeta segments was used in the multiplex PCR. TCRdb took this table from immuneACCESS and kept in-frame rearrangements with V and J called. Such tables lack part of the clones; where checked against another copy, unresolved V genes explain under half of the gap, and the rest is unexplained. The table for this sample lists 90,000 to 100,000 clones; approximately 79% of them were counted only once. In total, the top ten clones hold around 20% of the sample. Sequencing used PBMCs. These receptor sequences come from a woman in her fifties or sixties in good health and CMV-seropositive.

The rearrangement links TRBV9 to TRBJ2-7, with D possibly TRBD1 on 5 matching bases. This CDR3 spans 15 amino acids. Trimming removed 5 bases from V and 0 bases from J, with 15 bases in between. Germline loops: CDR1 SGDLS, CDR2 YYNGEE. The chain's CDR3 is CASRGVRQRSYEQYF. The CDR3 coding sequence is TGTGCCAGCAGAGGGGTTAGACAGCGCTCCTACGAGCAGTACTTC.

The chain carries TRBV5-1 and TRBJ2-7; 9 positions match TRBD2. The length of the CDR3 is 15 residues. Germline V gene lookup returns CDR1 SGHRS and CDR2 YFSETQ. With V trimmed by 3 bases and J by 6 bases, 10 bases remained unmatched. In nucleotides, the CDR3 is TGCGCCAGCAGCTGGGGTGATAGCGGGAGATCCGAGCAGTACTTC. Protein: CASSWGDSGRSEQYF.

This clone was detected a few times. This rearrangement joins TRBV10-3 to TRBJ1-1; 7 nucleotides match TRBD1. With V trimmed by 5 bases and J by 5 bases, 8 bases remained unmatched. The CDR3 totals 14 residues. Germline V gene sequence: CDR1 ENHRY, CDR2 SYGVKD. CDR3 in DNA: TGTGCCATCAGTACCGACAGGGCCGGAACTGAAGCTTTCTTT. It specifies CAISTDRAGTEAFF.

The chain is built from TRBV11-2 and TRBJ1-1, with no clear D. The CDR3 sequence is 15 residues long. The V gene lost 8 bases and the J gene lost 0 bases, with 16 bases spanning the gap. Germline V gene data show CDR1 as SGHAT and CDR2 as FQNNGV. For the CDR3, the DNA is TGTGCCAGCCCTATGAGGGTTAAGATGAACACTGAAGCTTTCTTT. Residues: CASPMRVKMNTEAFF.

This chain links TRBV10-3 with TRBJ1-2; 10 positions match TRBD1. Trimming removed 6 bases from V and 5 bases from J; junction bases left unmatched: 9. This CDR3 region has 15 residues. Germline V gene lookup returns CDR1 ENHRY and CDR2 SYGVKD. CDR3 loop: CAISLGGTGEYGYTF. Here the CDR3 DNA reads TGTGCCATCAGCCTCGGCGGGACAGGGGAGTATGGCTACACCTTC.

The chain is built from TRBV27 and TRBJ2-7; 9 bases agree with TRBD2. V lost 6 bases to trimming and J lost 3 bases; unmatched junction nucleotides: 9. The CDR3 runs to 15 residues. The germline V gene encodes CDR1 MNHEY and CDR2 SMNVEV (reference sequence). This CDR3 is CASSSGTSKVYEQYF. In nucleotides, the CDR3 is TGTGCCAGCAGCTCTGGGACTAGCAAGGTCTACGAGCAGTACTTC.

The chain couples TRBV30 to TRBJ2-1; D possibly corresponds to TRBD1 (5 bases). There are 14 residues in the CDR3. V lost 0 bases, J lost 13 bases, and 19 bases lay in between. Per the germline V gene, CDR1 is GTSNPN and CDR2 is SVGIG (reference sequence). The CDR3 DNA is TGTGCCTGGAGTGTACGTGGGGCGCCCCGACGACAGTTCTTC. It encodes CAWSVRGAPRRQFF. Full variable domain (missing parts from reference TRBV30 and TRBJ2-1): SQTIHQWPATLVQPVGSPLSLECTVEGTSNPNLYWYRQAAGRGLQLLFYSVGIGQISSEVPQNLSASRPQDRQFILSSKKLLLSDSGFYLCAWSVRGAPRRQFFGPGTRLTVL.

The chain combines TRBV19 with TRBJ1-5; possible D gene TRBD1, 6 bases. Looked up from germline, CDR1 is LNHDA and CDR2 is SQIVND (reference sequence). V gave up 6 bases and J gave up 3 bases, with 12 bases separating them. The CDR3 spans 14 residues. CDR3 protein: CASSLQGNNQPQHF. For the CDR3, the DNA is TGTGCCAGTAGCTTACAGGGAAACAATCAGCCCCAGCATTTT.

This clone was picked up a small number of times. The chain has TRBV29-1 and TRBJ1-2; D gene uncertain. This CDR3 is 14 amino acids long. Per the germline V gene, CDR1 is SQVTM and CDR2 is ANQGSEA. V dropped 8 bases and J dropped 4 bases, with 20 bases sitting between them. The CDR3 is CSIGPSRGFYGYTF. CDR3 coding DNA: TGCAGCATTGGGCCCTCTCGCGGGTTCTATGGCTACACCTTC. Full variable domain (missing parts from reference TRBV29-1 and TRBJ1-2): SAVISQKPSRDICQRGTSLTIQCQVDSQVTMMFWYRQQPGQSLTLIATANQGSEATYESGFVIDKFPISRPNLTFSTLTVSNMSPEDSSIYLCSIGPSRGFYGYTFGSGTRLTVV.

The CDR3: CASSISGSLGKNIQYF. The CDR3 DNA reads TGTGCCAGTAGTATTTCGGGGTCTCTGGGCAAAAACATTCAGTACTTC. This sequence joins TRBV19 and TRBJ2-4, with D possibly matching TRBD2 (5 bases). Trimming stripped 3 bases from V and 3 bases from J, with 15 bases between. CDR3 length: 16 amino acids. Germline assignment: CDR1 LNHDA and CDR2 SQIVND (reference sequence).

The chain joins TRBV19 to TRBJ1-5; 9 bases match TRBD1. CDR3 size: 16 residues. Trimming at V came to 4 bases and at J to 6 bases, leaving 10 bases not matched to a gene. Germline V gives CDR1 LNHDA, CDR2 SQIVND (reference sequence). The CDR3 DNA is TGTGCCAGTAGTACCTTCGGGACAGGGTGGGCTCAGCCCCAGCATTTT. This codes for CASSTFGTGWAQPQHF. The variable domain in full, completed from reference TRBV19 and TRBJ1-5, reads DGGITQSPKYLFRKEGQNVTLSCEQNLNHDAMYWYRQDPGQGLRLIYYSQIVNDFQKGDIAEGYSVSREKKESFPLTVTSAQKNPTAFYLCASSTFGTGWAQPQHFGDGTRLSIL.

V and J are TRBV7-9 and TRBJ1-4; no firm D call. V lost 1 base, J lost 11 bases, and 5 bases lay in between. Germline assignment: CDR1 SEHNR and CDR2 FQNEAQ (reference sequence). This CDR3 has 11 amino acids. CDR3 region: CASSLGAKLFF. The DNA of the CDR3 is TGTGCCAGCAGCTTAGGGGCTAAACTGTTTTTT.

This rearrangement joins TRBV6-6 to TRBJ1-2, with 8 bases identical to TRBD1. V shed 6 bases, J shed 8 bases, and the junction held 8 bases outside the gene matches. The CDR3 has 13 amino acids. CDR1 MNHNY and CDR2 SVGAGI come from the germline V gene (reference sequence). CDR3 protein: CASRPTGGGGYTF. In DNA form, the CDR3 reads TGTGCCAGCAGGCCAACAGGGGGAGGAGGCTACACCTTC.